This T cell receptor beta chain stems from a study of blood T cell repertoires in COVID-19. The assay was immunoSEQ multiplex PCR, and TCRdb's table has in-frame clones only and misses some. The sample lists some 460,000 clones; around 89% were seen once. With V trimmed by 12 bases and J by 5 bases, 7 bases remained unmatched. The germline V gene has CDR1 KGHDR and CDR2 SFDVKD. This CDR3 region has 13 residues. The J gene is TRBJ2-2, the V gene TRBV24-1; 8 bases fit TRBD1. Sequencing used peripheral blood. The clonotype was recovered from a woman in her 30s with acute or convalescent COVID-19. The CDR3 loop reads CASRTGKTGELFF. The CDR3 DNA is TGTGCCTCTAGGACAGGGAAAACCGGGGAGCTGTTTTTT.